The clone carrying this TCR beta chain was seen many times. Its antigen is unidentified. Germline trimming cut 0 bases from V and 4 bases from J; bases unmatched to any gene: 6. From germline, CDR1 is SGHAT and CDR2 FQNNGV. The CDR3 has 17 amino acids. The entry originates in a study of T cells in Graves' hyperthyroidism and ophthalmopathy. Study results and caveats: Most thyroid-expanded clonotypes above 0.001 were also found in blood.

The study enrolled patients aged 18 to 65 with newly diagnosed hyperthyroidism of under 2 months' duration. The CDR3 regions of TCR beta were amplified from RNA transcripts. First-round RT-PCR targeting the TCR CDR3 was performed with the HTBI primer set. TCRdb recomputed calls from the multiplex PCR reads with MiXCR, one row per CDR3 protein. The sample consists of about 760,000 distinct CDR3 sequences, roughly a third of them appearing once. The J gene is TRBJ2-6, the V gene TRBV11-2; 7 nucleotides agree with TRBD1. The sequence came from a woman aged 35 to 49 with Graves' hyperthyroidism. Sequencing was carried out using blood. This chain's CDR3 is CASSLDTQGFGANVLTF. The CDR3 DNA sequence: TGTGCCAGCAGCTTAGATACACAGGGGTTCGGGGCCAACGTCCTGACTTTC.